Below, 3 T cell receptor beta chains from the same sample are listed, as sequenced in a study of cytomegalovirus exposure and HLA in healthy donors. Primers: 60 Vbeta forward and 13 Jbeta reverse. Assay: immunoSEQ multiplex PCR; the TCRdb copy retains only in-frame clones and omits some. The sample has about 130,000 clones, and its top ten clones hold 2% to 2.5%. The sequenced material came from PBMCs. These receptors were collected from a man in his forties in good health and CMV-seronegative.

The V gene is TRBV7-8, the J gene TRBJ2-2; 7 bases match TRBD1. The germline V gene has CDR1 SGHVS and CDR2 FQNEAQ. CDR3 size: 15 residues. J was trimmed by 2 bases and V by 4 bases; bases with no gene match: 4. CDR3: CASSSGDSNTGELFF. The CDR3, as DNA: TGTGCCAGCAGCTCAGGGGACAGTAACACCGGGGAGCTGTTTTTT.

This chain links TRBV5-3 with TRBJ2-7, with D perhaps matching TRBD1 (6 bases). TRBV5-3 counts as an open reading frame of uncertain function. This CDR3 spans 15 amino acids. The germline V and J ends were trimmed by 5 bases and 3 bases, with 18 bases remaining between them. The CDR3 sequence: CARRPEQGARYEQYF. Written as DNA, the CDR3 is TGTGCCAGAAGACCCGAACAGGGAGCCCGCTACGAGCAGTACTTC.

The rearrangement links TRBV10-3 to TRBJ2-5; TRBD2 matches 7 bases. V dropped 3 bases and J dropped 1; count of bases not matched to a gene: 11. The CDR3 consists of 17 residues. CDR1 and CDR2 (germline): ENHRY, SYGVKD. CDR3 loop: CAISDPRSSGLQETQYF. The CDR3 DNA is TGTGCCATCAGTGACCCCAGGTCTAGCGGCCTCCAAGAGACCCAGTACTTC.